These T cell receptor beta chains were read from a single sample in a study of T cell repertoires in cytomegalovirus infection. These TCRs' antigens remain unknown. TCRdb re-derived calls from the reads in MiXCR, one entry per CDR3 protein. The sample contains 640,000 or so distinct CDR3 sequences, around 35% of which appear only once. The sample here was cultured PBMCs, taken from culture after CMV antigen stimulation. These receptors were taken from a human donor in good health (CMV status not recorded). Some clones in this sample may be carry-over from other donors' samples. The CDR3 runs from the conserved cysteine through the conserved F or W. Each record gives: J gene, V gene, D gene, clone size, CDR3 DNA, CDR3 protein. D genes are given only for firm matches. Where a row states a size, it is once, few, many or the class of an expanded clone; other rows omit it.

J: TRBJ2-1; V: TRBV11-1; D: TRBD2; size: .; DNA: TGTGCCAGCAGCTTAGCGCTAGCGGGAACGCGTGAGCAGTTCTTC; CDR3: CASSLALAGTREQFF
J: TRBJ2-1; V: TRBV7-6; D: .; size: .; DNA: TGTGCCAGCAGCTTAGAGATCGCTCCAGCACACAATGAGCAGTTCTTC; CDR3: CASSLEIAPAHNEQFF
J: TRBJ2-7; V: TRBV7-8; D: .; size: few; DNA: TGTGCCAGCAGCTTTAGGCGGGACGGATTCTACGAGCAGTACTTC; CDR3: CASSFRRDGFYEQYF
J: TRBJ2-7; V: TRBV12-3/TRBV12-4; D: .; size: .; DNA: TGTGCCAGCGGCGAGGGGGACCAGCGCGAGCAGTACTTC; CDR3: CASGEGDQREQYF
J: TRBJ1-4; V: TRBV7-2; D: TRBD1; size: few; DNA: TGTGCCAGCAGCCCGCAGACAGGGGGTGGGGAAAAACTGTTTTTT; CDR3: CASSPQTGGGEKLFF
J: TRBJ2-7; V: TRBV12-3/TRBV12-4; D: .; size: few; DNA: TGTGCCAGCAGTTTTTTGGGGTGGTACGAGCAGTACTTC; CDR3: CASSFLGWYEQYF
J: TRBJ1-5; V: TRBV12-3/TRBV12-4; D: TRBD1; size: few; DNA: TGTGCCAGCAGTTTTCCGAACCTGGGACAGGGGGATCAGCCCCAGCATTTT; CDR3: CASSFPNLGQGDQPQHF
J: TRBJ2-7; V: TRBV7-6; D: TRBD1; size: .; DNA: TGTGCCAGCAGCCCCAGGAGACAGGGTAGATCCTACGAGCAGTACTTC; CDR3: CASSPRRQGRSYEQYF
J: TRBJ1-2; V: TRBV7-6; D: TRBD1; size: .; DNA: TGTGCCAGCAGCCCGGTCCCGGGACAGGGTCTGGATGGCTACACCTTC; CDR3: CASSPVPGQGLDGYTF
J: TRBJ2-5; V: TRBV6-8; D: .; size: .; DNA: TGTGCCAGCAGTTCCCCCGGACACCGAGTTGCCTTC; CDR3: CASSSPGHRVAF
J: TRBJ2-3; V: TRBV7-9; D: TRBD2; size: few; DNA: TGTGCCAGCACCCCAGCGGGGTCTAGCACAGATACGCAGTATTTT; CDR3: CASTPAGSSTDTQYF
J: TRBJ1-5; V: TRBV28; D: TRBD1; size: .; DNA: TGTGCCAGCAGTCCAGCCCCGACAGGGACTAATAGCAATCAGCCCCAGCATTTT; CDR3: CASSPAPTGTNSNQPQHF
J: TRBJ1-4; V: TRBV11-3; D: .; size: many; DNA: TGTGCCAGCAGCCCCCGGACGATGGGATATAATGAAAAACTGTTTTTT; CDR3: CASSPRTMGYNEKLFF
J: TRBJ1-5; V: TRBV19; D: .; size: .; DNA: TGTGCCAGTAGTATAGATTGGGGGGCCGGGCAGCCCCAGCATTTT; CDR3: CASSIDWGAGQPQHF
J: TRBJ1-6; V: TRBV7-2; D: .; size: .; DNA: TGTGCCAGCAGCTTAGGAGGGACGGCGATGGCCCTCCACTTT; CDR3: CASSLGGTAMALHF
J: TRBJ2-3; V: TRBV10-3; D: TRBD2; size: .; DNA: TGTGCCATCAGTGAGTCAGGCGGGAGGCCAGATACGCAGTATTTT; CDR3: CAISESGGRPDTQYF
J: TRBJ1-1; V: TRBV2; D: .; size: .; DNA: TGTGCCAGCAGGGAGGCAGTATCGGCTGAAGCTTTCTTT; CDR3: CASREAVSAEAFF